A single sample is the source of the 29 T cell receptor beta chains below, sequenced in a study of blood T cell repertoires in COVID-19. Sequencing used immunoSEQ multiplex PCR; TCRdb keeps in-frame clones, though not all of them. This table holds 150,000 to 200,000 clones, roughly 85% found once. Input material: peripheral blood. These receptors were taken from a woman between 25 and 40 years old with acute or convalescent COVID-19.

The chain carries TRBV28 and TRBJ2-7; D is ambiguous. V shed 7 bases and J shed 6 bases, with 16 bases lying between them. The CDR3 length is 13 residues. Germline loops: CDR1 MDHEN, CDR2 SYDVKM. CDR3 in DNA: TGTGCCAGCACCAGGATGTTGGGTTCCGAGCAGTACTTC. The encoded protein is CASTRMLGSEQYF.

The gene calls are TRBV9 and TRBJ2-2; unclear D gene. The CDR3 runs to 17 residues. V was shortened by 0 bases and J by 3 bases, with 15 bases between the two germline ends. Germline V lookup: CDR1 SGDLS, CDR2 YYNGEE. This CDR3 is CASSVVSLIYDTGELFF. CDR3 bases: TGTGCCAGCAGCGTAGTGAGTCTTATTTACGACACCGGGGAGCTGTTTTTT.

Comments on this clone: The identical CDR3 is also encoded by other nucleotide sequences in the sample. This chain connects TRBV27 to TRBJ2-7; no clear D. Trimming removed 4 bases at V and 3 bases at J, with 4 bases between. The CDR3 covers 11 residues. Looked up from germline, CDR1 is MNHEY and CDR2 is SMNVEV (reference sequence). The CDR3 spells CASSSGYEQYF. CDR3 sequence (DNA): TGTGCCAGCAGTTCAGGCTACGAGCAGTACTTC.

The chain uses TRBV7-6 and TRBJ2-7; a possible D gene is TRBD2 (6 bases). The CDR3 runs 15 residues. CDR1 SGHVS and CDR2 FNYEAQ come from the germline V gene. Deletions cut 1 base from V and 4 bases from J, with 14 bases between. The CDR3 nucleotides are TGTGCCAGCAGCTTAGGGCGGGGATCTATATACGAGCAGTACTTC. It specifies CASSLGRGSIYEQYF.

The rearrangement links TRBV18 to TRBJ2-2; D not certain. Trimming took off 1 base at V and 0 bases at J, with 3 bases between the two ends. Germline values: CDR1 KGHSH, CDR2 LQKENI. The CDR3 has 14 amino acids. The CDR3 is CASSPLANTGELFF. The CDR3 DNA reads TGTGCCAGCTCACCACTAGCGAACACCGGGGAGCTGTTTTTT.

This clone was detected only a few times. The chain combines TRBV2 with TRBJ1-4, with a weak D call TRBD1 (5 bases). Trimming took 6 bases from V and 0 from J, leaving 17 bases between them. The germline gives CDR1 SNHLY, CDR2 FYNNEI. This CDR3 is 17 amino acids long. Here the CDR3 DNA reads TGTGCCAGCAGCCAGTACAAGCGGGGCACAACTAATGAAAAACTGTTTTTT. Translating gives CASSQYKRGTTNEKLFF.

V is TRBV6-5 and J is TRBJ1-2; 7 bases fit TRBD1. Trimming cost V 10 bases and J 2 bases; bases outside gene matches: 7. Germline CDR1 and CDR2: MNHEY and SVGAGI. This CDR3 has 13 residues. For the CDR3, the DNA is TGTGCCAACAACAGGGGAAAGAACTATGGCTACACCTTC. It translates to CANNRGKNYGYTF.

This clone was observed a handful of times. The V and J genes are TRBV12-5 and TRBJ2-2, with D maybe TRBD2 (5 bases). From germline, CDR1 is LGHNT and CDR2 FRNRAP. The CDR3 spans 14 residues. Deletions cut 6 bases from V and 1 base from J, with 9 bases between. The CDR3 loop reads CASGHSGNTGELFF. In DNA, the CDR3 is TGTGCTAGTGGCCACAGCGGGAACACCGGGGAGCTGTTTTTT.

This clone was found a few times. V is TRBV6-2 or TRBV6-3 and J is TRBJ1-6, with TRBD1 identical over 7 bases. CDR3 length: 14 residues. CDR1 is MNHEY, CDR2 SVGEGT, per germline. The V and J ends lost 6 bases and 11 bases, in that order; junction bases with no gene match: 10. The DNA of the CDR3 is TGTGCCAGCAGCCGCGACAGGGAAGTAGCACCCCTCCACTTT. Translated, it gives CASSRDREVAPLHF.

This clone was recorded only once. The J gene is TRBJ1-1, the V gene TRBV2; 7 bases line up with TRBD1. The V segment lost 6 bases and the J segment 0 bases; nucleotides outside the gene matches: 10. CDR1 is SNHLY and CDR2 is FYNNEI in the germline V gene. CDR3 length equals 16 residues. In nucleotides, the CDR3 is TGTGCCAGCAGCAAATTACAGGGGAGGATGAACACTGAAGCTTTCTTT. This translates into CASSKLQGRMNTEAFF.

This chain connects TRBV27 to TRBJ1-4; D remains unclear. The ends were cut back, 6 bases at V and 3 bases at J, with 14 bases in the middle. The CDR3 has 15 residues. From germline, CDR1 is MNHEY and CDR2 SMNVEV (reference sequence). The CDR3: CASRSLKISNEKLFF. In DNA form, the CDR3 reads TGTGCCAGCAGGAGTCTTAAAATTTCTAATGAAAAACTGTTTTTT.

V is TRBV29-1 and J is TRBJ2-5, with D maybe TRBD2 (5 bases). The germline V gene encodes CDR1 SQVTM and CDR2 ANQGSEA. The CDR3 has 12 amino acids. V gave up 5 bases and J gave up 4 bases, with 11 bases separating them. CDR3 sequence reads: CSVPRGRETQYF. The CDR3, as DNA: TGCAGCGTTCCCCGGGGAAGAGAGACCCAGTACTTC.

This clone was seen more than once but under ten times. CDR3: CATSEGTHFQETQYF. The CDR3 coding sequence is TGTGCCACCAGCGAGGGCACCCACTTCCAAGAGACCCAGTACTTC. The chain links TRBV24-1 to TRBJ2-5; tentative D call: TRBD2 (5 bases). V was trimmed by 7 bases and J by 1 base, leaving 15 bases between them. The CDR3 loop spans 15 amino acids. Germline V gene data show CDR1 as KGHDR and CDR2 as SFDVKD.

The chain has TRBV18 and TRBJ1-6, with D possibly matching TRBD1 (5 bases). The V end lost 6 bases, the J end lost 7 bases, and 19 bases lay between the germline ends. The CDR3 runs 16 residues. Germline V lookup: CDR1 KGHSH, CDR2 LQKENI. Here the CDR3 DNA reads TGTGCCAGCTCCCCGGTGTCCGGGACTGCGAATTCACCCCTCCACTTT. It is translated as CASSPVSGTANSPLHF.

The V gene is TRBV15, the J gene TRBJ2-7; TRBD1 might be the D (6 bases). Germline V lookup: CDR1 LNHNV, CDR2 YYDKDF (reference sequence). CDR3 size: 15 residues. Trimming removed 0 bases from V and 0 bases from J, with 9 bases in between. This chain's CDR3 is CATSREGAHSYEQYF. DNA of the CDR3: TGTGCCACCAGCAGAGAGGGGGCCCACTCCTACGAGCAGTACTTC. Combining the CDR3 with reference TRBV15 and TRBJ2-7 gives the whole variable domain DAMVIQNPRYQVTQFGKPVTLSCSQTLNHNVMYWYQQKSSQAPKLLFHYYDKDFNNEADTPDNFQSRRPNTSFCFLDIRSPGLGDTAMYLCATSREGAHSYEQYFGPGTRLTVT.

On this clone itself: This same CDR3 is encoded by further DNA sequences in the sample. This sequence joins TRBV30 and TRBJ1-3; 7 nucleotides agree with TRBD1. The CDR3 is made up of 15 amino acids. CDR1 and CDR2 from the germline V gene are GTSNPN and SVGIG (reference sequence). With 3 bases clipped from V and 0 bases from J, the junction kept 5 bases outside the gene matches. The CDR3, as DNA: TGTGCCTGGAGCCGGGACAGTGGCTCTGGAAACACCATATATTTT. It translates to CAWSRDSGSGNTIYF. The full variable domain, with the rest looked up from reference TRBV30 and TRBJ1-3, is SQTIHQWPATLVQPVGSPLSLECTVEGTSNPNLYWYRQAAGRGLQLLFYSVGIGQISSEVPQNLSASRPQDRQFILSSKKLLLSDSGFYLCAWSRDSGSGNTIYFGEGSWLTVV.

CDR3 DNA sequence: TGTGCCTGGAAGCCAGGGGATCACTATGGCTACACCTTC. Amino acids: CAWKPGDHYGYTF. This chain uses TRBV30 with TRBJ1-2, with D possibly matching TRBD1 (6 bases). The V end lost 4 bases, the J end lost 3 bases, and 12 bases lay between the germline ends. The CDR3 spans 13 residues. Germline V CDR1 and CDR2: GTSNPN, SVGIG (reference sequence).

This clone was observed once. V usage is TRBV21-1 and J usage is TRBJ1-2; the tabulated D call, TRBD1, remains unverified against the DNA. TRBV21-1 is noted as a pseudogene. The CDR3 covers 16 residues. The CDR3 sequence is CASLIAEQGALVGYTF. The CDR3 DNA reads TGTGCCAGCCTTATCGCCGAACAGGGGGCCCTCGTTGGCTACACCTTC.

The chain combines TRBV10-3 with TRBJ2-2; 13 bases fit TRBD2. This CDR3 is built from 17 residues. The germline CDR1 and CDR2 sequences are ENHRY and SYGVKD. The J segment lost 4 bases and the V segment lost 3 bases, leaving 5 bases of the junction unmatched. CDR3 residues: CAISERLAGGITGELFF. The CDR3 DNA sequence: TGTGCCATCAGTGAAAGACTAGCGGGGGGAATCACCGGGGAGCTGTTTTTT.

In nucleotides, the CDR3 is TGTGCCAGCAGCTTTGGTGGAGGGAGCCCACGGGAGCAGTACTTC. Translating it yields CASSFGGGSPREQYF. The genes are TRBV13 and TRBJ2-7; the D gene is possibly TRBD2 (6 bases). The ends were cut back, 3 bases at V and 7 bases at J, with 19 bases in the middle. The CDR3 consists of 15 residues. In germline, CDR1 is PRHDT, CDR2 FYEKMQ (reference sequence).

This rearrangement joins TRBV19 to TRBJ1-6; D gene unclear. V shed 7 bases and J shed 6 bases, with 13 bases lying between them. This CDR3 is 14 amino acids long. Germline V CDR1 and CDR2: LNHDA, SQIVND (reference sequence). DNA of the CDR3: TGTGCCAGTACAACCGACATTGGTAATTCACCCCTCCACTTT. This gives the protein CASTTDIGNSPLHF.

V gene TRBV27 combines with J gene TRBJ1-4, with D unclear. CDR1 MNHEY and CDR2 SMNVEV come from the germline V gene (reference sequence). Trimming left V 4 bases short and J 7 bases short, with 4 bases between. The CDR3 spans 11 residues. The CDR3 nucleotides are TGTGCCAGCAGTTACGGTGAAAAACTGTTTTTT. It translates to CASSYGEKLFF.

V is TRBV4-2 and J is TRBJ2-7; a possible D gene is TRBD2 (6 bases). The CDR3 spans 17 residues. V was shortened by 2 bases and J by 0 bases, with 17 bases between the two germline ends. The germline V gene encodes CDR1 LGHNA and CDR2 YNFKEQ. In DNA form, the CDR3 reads TGTGCCAGCAGCCAAAAAAGGGCAGGGAGGAGCTCCTACGAGCAGTACTTC. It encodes CASSQKRAGRSSYEQYF.

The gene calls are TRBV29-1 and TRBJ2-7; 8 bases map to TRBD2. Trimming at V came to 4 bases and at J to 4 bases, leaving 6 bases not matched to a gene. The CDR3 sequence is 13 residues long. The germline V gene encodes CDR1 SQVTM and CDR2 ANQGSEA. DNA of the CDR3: TGCAGCGTTGCCCTTGAGCGGGAGTACGAGCAGTACTTC. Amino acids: CSVALEREYEQYF.

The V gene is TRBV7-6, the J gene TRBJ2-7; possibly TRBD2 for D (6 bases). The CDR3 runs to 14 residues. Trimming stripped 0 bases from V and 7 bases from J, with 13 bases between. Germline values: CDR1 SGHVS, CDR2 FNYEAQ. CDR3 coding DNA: TGTGCCAGCAGCTTAGCTTCAGGGACTGGGGAGCAGTACTTC. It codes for CASSLASGTGEQYF. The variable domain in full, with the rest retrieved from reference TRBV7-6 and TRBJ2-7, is GAGVSQSPRYKVTKRGQDVALRCDPISGHVSLYWYRQALGQGPEFLTYFNYEAQQDKSGLPNDRFSAERPEGSISTLTIQRTEQRDSAMYRCASSLASGTGEQYFGPGTRLTVT.

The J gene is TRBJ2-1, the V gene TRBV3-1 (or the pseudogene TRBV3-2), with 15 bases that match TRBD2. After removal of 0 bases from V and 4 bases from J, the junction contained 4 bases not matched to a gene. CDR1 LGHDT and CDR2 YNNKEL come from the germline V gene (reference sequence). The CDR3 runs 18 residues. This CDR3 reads CASSQDHGLAGGYNEQFF. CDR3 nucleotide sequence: TGTGCCAGCAGCCAAGATCATGGACTAGCGGGGGGGTACAATGAGCAGTTCTTC.

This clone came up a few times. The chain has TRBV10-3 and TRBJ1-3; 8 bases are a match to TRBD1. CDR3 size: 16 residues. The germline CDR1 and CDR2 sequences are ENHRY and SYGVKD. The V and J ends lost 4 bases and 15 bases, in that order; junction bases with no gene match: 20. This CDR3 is CAISVAKDRALDGEYF. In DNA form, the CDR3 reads TGTGCCATCAGTGTGGCCAAGGACAGGGCCCTCGACGGGGAATATTTT.

In DNA, the CDR3 is TGTGCCAGCAGTTACACAGGGACTGGGGCCAACGTCCTGACTTTC. Its protein product is CASSYTGTGANVLTF. The rearrangement joins TRBV6-5 to TRBJ2-6; D is possibly TRBD1 (6 bases). Germline CDR1 reads MNHEY; CDR2 reads SVGAGI. V lost 2 bases to trimming and J lost 2 bases, with 7 bases between them. CDR3 size: 15 residues.

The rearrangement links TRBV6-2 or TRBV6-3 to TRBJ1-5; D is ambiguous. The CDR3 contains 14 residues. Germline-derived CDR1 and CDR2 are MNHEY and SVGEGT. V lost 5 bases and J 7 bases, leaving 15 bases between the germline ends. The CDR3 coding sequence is TGTGCCAGCAGTACGGTCGCGCGCTACCAGCCCCAGCATTTT. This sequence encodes CASSTVARYQPQHF.